This T cell receptor (beta chain) is drawn from a study of response to subunit inactivated influenza vaccine. Study findings and constraints: The authors put forward the suggestion that each seasonal influenza vaccination may bring in only a limited number of new T cells.

This clonotype showed up just a few times. Its target is unknown. Germline CDR1 is SGHTA and CDR2 is FQGNSA. The CDR3 is 16 residues long. The V segment lost 5 bases and the J segment 8 bases; nucleotides outside the gene matches: 13. TCRdb fed the RT-PCR reads into MiXCR, producing one record per CDR3 protein. The sample includes about 500,000 distinct CDR3 sequences, 15% to 20% of them seen just once. The source of this sequence is a man aged 45 to 70 who received an inactivated influenza vaccine. Material: CD4+ T cells sorted from PBMCs, obtained less than 30 months after vaccination. The chain employs TRBV7-2 and TRBJ2-1, with TRBD2 matching over 9 bases. CDR3 residues: CASSPPGAGGIYEQFF. In DNA form, the CDR3 reads TGTGCCAGCAGCCCCCCAGGGGCGGGGGGGATATATGAGCAGTTCTTC.